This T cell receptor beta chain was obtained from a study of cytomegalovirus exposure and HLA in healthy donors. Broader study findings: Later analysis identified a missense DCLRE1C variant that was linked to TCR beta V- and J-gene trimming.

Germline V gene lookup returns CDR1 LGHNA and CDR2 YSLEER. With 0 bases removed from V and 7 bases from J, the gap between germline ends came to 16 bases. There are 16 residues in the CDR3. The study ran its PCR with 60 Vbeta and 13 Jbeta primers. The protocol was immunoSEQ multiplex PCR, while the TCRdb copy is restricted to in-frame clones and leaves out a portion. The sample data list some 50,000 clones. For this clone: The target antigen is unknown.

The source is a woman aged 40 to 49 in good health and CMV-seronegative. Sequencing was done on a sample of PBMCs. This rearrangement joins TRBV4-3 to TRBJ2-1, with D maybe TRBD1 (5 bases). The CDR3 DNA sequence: TGCGCCAGCAGCCAAGACCCGAGGCAGGGCTGGAATGAGCAGTTCTTC. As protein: CASSQDPRQGWNEQFF.